These T cell receptor beta chains were read from a single sample in a study of cytomegalovirus exposure and HLA in healthy donors. Sequencing was performed with immunoSEQ multiplex PCR; in TCRdb, only in-frame clones are kept and a portion is missing. In the table there are fewer than 200,000 clones, roughly 85% of which are singletons. Sequenced: PBMCs. The receptors come from a man in his late teens or twenties in good health and CMV-seropositive. Both conserved end residues are part of each CDR3. D genes are given only for firm matches. Some rows mark clone size as missing; the rest say once, few, many or name a class of expanded clone.

j_gene	d_gene	v_gene	abundance	CDR3aa	CDR3nt
TRBJ2-2	TRBD2	TRBV5-1	NA	CASSATSGARIGELFF	TGCGCCAGCAGCGCGACTAGCGGGGCACGTATCGGGGAGCTGTTTTTT
TRBJ2-7	NA	TRBV5-1	NA	CASSSYRDVGNEQYF	TGCGCCAGCAGCAGTTACAGGGACGTGGGGAACGAGCAGTACTTC
TRBJ2-2	TRBD2	TRBV7-2	NA	CASSPYGTSGTGELFF	TGTGCCAGCAGCCCATACGGGACTAGCGGCACCGGGGAGCTGTTTTTT
TRBJ2-7	TRBD2	TRBV6-5	many	CASSYSSGGSYEQYF	TGTGCCAGCAGTTACAGCAGCGGGGGGTCCTACGAGCAGTACTTC
TRBJ1-5	NA	TRBV7-8	NA	CASSLGSGNQPQHF	TGTGCCAGCAGCTTGGGCTCGGGCAATCAGCCCCAGCATTTT
TRBJ1-2	NA	TRBV21-1	NA	CASSNLVGRGFGYTF	TGTGCCAGCAGCAATTTAGTTGGCAGGGGGTTTGGCTACACCTTC
TRBJ2-3	TRBD2	TRBV4-1	once	CASSQVRGGGRADTQYF	TGCGCCAGCAGCCAAGTTCGGGGGGGCGGGCGTGCAGATACGCAGTATTTT
TRBJ2-7	NA	TRBV12-5	NA	CASAADRSYEQYF	TGTGCTAGTGCCGCAGACAGATCCTACGAGCAGTACTTC
TRBJ2-3	NA	TRBV6-6	NA	CASSSTADTQYF	TGTGCCAGCAGCTCGACAGCAGATACGCAGTATTTT
TRBJ1-3	NA	TRBV5-6	NA	CASSLQGRSGNTIYF	TGTGCCAGCAGCTTACAGGGCCGCTCTGGAAACACCATATATTTT
TRBJ2-3	NA	TRBV28	once	CASSFHSSTDTQYF	TGTGCCAGCAGTTTCCACTCTAGCACAGATACGCAGTATTTT
TRBJ2-5	NA	TRBV27	once	CASSFSSLETQYF	TGTGCCAGCAGTTTTAGCAGTTTAGAGACCCAGTACTTC
TRBJ1-1	TRBD1	TRBV28	NA	CASSLSRGLGVEAFF	TGTGCCAGCAGTTTATCCAGGGGGCTCGGGGTTGAAGCTTTCTTT
TRBJ2-3	NA	TRBV5-4	NA	CASSLKSGDDTQYF	TGTGCCAGCAGCTTGAAATCAGGGGATGATACGCAGTATTTT
TRBJ2-3	NA	TRBV9	NA	CASSVSGGGNTQYF	TGTGCCAGCAGCGTAAGTGGGGGGGGCAATACGCAGTATTTT
TRBJ2-5	NA	TRBV27	few	CASTRYQETQYF	TGTGCCAGCACGCGGTACCAAGAGACCCAGTACTTC
TRBJ2-3	NA	TRBV5-1	NA	CASSLDFRGVYRGTSTDTQYF	TGCGCCAGCAGCTTGGATTTTCGTGGAGTCTACCGCGGTACTAGCACAGATACGCAGTATTTT
TRBJ2-3	NA	TRBV14	NA	CASSQAGSTDTQYF	TGTGCCAGCAGCCAAGCAGGGTCAACAGATACGCAGTATTTT
TRBJ2-3	TRBD2	TRBV6-4	NA	CASSDSSHETSGGVDWDTQYF	TGTGCCAGCAGTGACTCGAGTCATGAGACTAGCGGGGGCGTGGATTGGGATACGCAGTATTTT
TRBJ1-2	TRBD1	TRBV28	once	CASREGGRSNYGYTF	TGTGCCAGCAGGGAAGGGGGCAGGTCTAACTATGGCTACACCTTC
TRBJ2-3	TRBD2	TRBV6-5	NA	CASSFTSGRADTQYF	TGTGCCAGCAGTTTTACTAGCGGGAGGGCAGATACGCAGTATTTT
TRBJ2-7	NA	TRBV11-3	NA	CASSQGKGAYEQYF	TGTGCCAGCAGCCAGGGGAAAGGGGCCTACGAGCAGTACTTC
TRBJ1-1	NA	TRBV6-5	NA	CASSYYPPREAFF	TGTGCCAGCAGTTACTATCCCCCGAGAGAAGCTTTCTTT
TRBJ1-6	NA	TRBV5-6	NA	CASSLVDGGKYSPLHF	TGTGCCAGCAGCTTGGTCGACGGAGGAAAATATTCACCCCTCCACTTT
TRBJ1-4	NA	TRBV7-2	NA	CASSSLAPAELFF	TGTGCCAGCAGCTCACTGGCCCCGGCGGAACTGTTTTTT
TRBJ2-3	NA	TRBV7-2	NA	CASSLGSDREKYF	TGTGCCAGCAGCTTAGGATCGGATCGGGAGAAGTATTTT
TRBJ1-6	NA	TRBV4-1	few	CASSQSAATEINSPLHF	TGCGCCAGCAGCCAATCGGCGGCGACGGAAATTAATTCACCCCTCCACTTT
TRBJ2-7	TRBD2	TRBV2	NA	CASSLILAGGGNEQYF	TGTGCCAGCAGTCTAATTCTAGCGGGGGGTGGAAACGAGCAGTACTTC